Presented here are 4 T cell receptor beta chains from one specimen sequenced in a study of blood T cell repertoires in COVID-19. Sequencing was performed with immunoSEQ multiplex PCR; in TCRdb, only in-frame clones are kept and a portion is missing. This sample has about 210,000 clones, with approximately 90% found just once. The sample was peripheral blood. The receptor source for this set is a woman in her thirties or forties with acute or convalescent COVID-19.

This clone was detected once. The rearrangement links TRBV5-4 to TRBJ1-3, with a weak D call TRBD1 (5 bases). CDR3 length equals 17 residues. CDR1 and CDR2 (germline): SGHNT, YYREEE (reference sequence). The V end lost 4 bases, the J end lost 0 bases, and 17 bases lay between the germline ends. CDR3 nucleotides: TGTGCCAGCAGCGCAACCACAGGACCTAGCTCTGGAAACACCATATATTTT. This translates into CASSATTGPSSGNTIYF.

About this clone itself: One end of the junction varies from germline; a read error may be responsible. J is TRBJ2-1 and V is TRBV7-9, with D possibly being TRBD2 (7 bases). The CDR3 contains 11 residues. In germline, CDR1 is SEHNR, CDR2 FQNEAQ (reference sequence). The CDR3 reads CASSFRGAFLF. The CDR3 DNA is TGTGCCAGCAGCTTCCGGGGGGCTTTCCTCTTC. Combining the CDR3 with reference TRBV7-9 and TRBJ2-1 gives the whole variable domain DTGVSQNPRHKITKRGQNVTFRCDPISEHNRLYWYRQTLGQGPEFLTYFQNEAQLEKSRLLSDRFSAERPKGSFSTLEIQRTEQGDSAMYLCASSFRGAFLFGPGTRLTVL.

The chain is built from TRBV19 and TRBJ1-3; D may be TRBD1 (6 bases). Germline V gene lookup returns CDR1 LNHDA and CDR2 SQIVND (reference sequence). V was clipped by 9 bases and J by 0 bases, with 21 bases between them. This CDR3 is 17 amino acids long. CDR3 sequence (DNA): TGTGCCAGCCGTCGGCAGGGGCCCTCCTTCTCTGGAAACACCATATATTTT. It encodes CASRRQGPSFSGNTIYF.

This chain joins TRBV12-3 or TRBV12-4 and TRBJ1-2; 8 bases match TRBD1. The CDR3 length is 13 residues. V gave up 6 bases and J gave up 7 bases; unmatched junction bases: 7. The CDR3 DNA is TGTGCCAGCAGCGAGACAGGGGAGGCTGGCTACACCTTC. Translation gives CASSETGEAGYTF.